The entry below gives a single T cell receptor beta chain sequence along with its context. Germline V gene sequence: CDR1 MDHEN, CDR2 SYDVKM. The ends lost 2 bases at V and 7 bases at J; junction bases unmatched: 8. This CDR3 has 16 residues. The sample is drawn from a study of blood T cell repertoires in COVID-19. On the study more broadly: Both acute and convalescent COVID-19 samples were obtained from the United States, Italy and Spain. PBMCs, B-cell-depleted T cells, or T cells provided the cDNA or gDNA that made up the material.

Per the authors' pipeline: Estimated nucleated cell counts came from reference gene primer amplification. Method: immunoSEQ multiplex PCR; TCRdb's copy keeps in-frame clones and lacks some. The D gene and trimming were derived from the DNA, and the V and J assignments and clone size from that table. The sample has roughly 140,000 clones; over 80% are singletons. The sample was peripheral blood. The clonotype comes from a woman of 80 years or more with acute or convalescent COVID-19. The chain links TRBV28 to TRBJ2-1; 10 positions match TRBD1. The CDR3 loop is CASSLGGQGGSNEQFF. CDR3 coding DNA: TGTGCCAGCAGTTTAGGCGGACAGGGGGGGAGTAATGAGCAGTTCTTC.